The 10 T cell receptor beta chains in this list originate from one sample, sequenced in a study of T cell responses to AZD1222 COVID-19 vaccine. Some clones are missing from TCRdb's copy, which holds only in-frame ones; the method was immunoSEQ multiplex PCR. The table has about 120,000 clones, about 80% seen once; the top ten hold about 9.7%. The source was peripheral blood, collected on day 0 of AZD1222 vaccination. The receptors were gathered from an adult in good health.

The chain employs TRBV5-6 and TRBJ1-2; perhaps TRBD1 as D (6 bases). The CDR3 sequence is 13 residues long. Germline values: CDR1 SGHDT, CDR2 YYEEEE. V was clipped by 4 bases and J by 2 bases, with 9 bases between them. The CDR3 nucleotides read TGTGCCAGCAGCCCAACAGGGAACTATGGCTACACCTTC. Its translation is CASSPTGNYGYTF. Drawing the rest from reference TRBV5-6 and TRBJ1-2, the complete variable domain is DAGVTQSPTHLIKTRGQQVTLRCSPKSGHDTVSWYQQALGQGPQFIFQYYEEEERQRGNFPDRFSGHQFPNYSSELNVNALLLGDSALYLCASSPTGNYGYTFGSGTRLTVV.

The chain combines TRBV28 with TRBJ2-5; D remains ambiguous. The V end lost 6 bases, the J end lost 2 bases, and 4 bases lay between the germline ends. The CDR3 spans 11 residues. In germline, CDR1 is MDHEN, CDR2 SYDVKM. The CDR3 DNA sequence: TGTGCCAGCAGCCGACAAGAGACCCAGTACTTC. Protein: CASSRQETQYF.

The chain joins TRBV3-1 (or the pseudogene TRBV3-2) to TRBJ1-5; no firm D call. Trimming shortened V by 1 base and J by 0 bases, and 7 bases separated the two germline ends. The CDR3 covers 15 residues. The germline CDR1 and CDR2 sequences are LGHDT and YNNKEL (reference sequence). The CDR3 DNA follows: TGTGCCAGCAGCCAAGGGGTAGTTAGCAATCAGCCCCAGCATTTT. Protein product: CASSQGVVSNQPQHF.

This clone came up once. The chain carries TRBV28 and TRBJ1-6; TRBD1 agrees at 7 bases. The CDR3 is 13 amino acids. The V gene end was trimmed by 6 bases and the J gene end by 10 bases; junction bases not matched to a gene: 6. Germline loops: CDR1 MDHEN, CDR2 SYDVKM. The CDR3 sequence: CASRWDSKSPLHF. The CDR3 nucleotides read TGTGCCAGCAGGTGGGACAGCAAATCACCCCTCCACTTT.

V is TRBV11-3 and J is TRBJ2-2; D may be TRBD2 (5 bases). The CDR3 runs 16 residues. CDR1 SGHNT and CDR2 YENEEA come from the germline V gene. The V end lost 5 bases, the J end lost 3 bases, and 16 bases lay between the germline ends. The CDR3 region is CASSPTWEHDTGELFF. CDR3 bases: TGTGCCAGCAGCCCAACGTGGGAGCACGACACCGGGGAGCTGTTTTTT.

The rearrangement uses TRBV7-8 and TRBJ1-5; TRBD1 might be the D (5 bases). The CDR3 spans 13 residues. Germline CDR1 SGHVS, CDR2 FQNEAQ. With 2 bases removed from V and 7 bases from J, the gap between germline ends came to 9 bases. This CDR3 is CASSLNRQQPQHF. CDR3 bases: TGTGCCAGCAGCTTAAACAGGCAGCAGCCCCAGCATTTT.

The V and J genes are TRBV7-2 and TRBJ2-3, with 10 bases fitting TRBD2. CDR1 is SGHTA, CDR2 FQGNSA, per germline. The ends lost 4 bases at V and 0 bases at J; junction bases unmatched: 4. The CDR3 covers 16 residues. The CDR3 DNA reads TGTGCCAGCAGCTCTATAGCGGGGGGTAGCACAGATACGCAGTATTTT. Amino acid sequence: CASSSIAGGSTDTQYF. The whole variable domain, filled in from reference TRBV7-2 and TRBJ2-3, reads GAGVSQSPSNKVTEKGKDVELRCDPISGHTALYWYRQSLGQGLEFLIYFQGNSAPDKSGLPSDRFSAERTGGSVSTLTIQRTQQEDSAVYLCASSSIAGGSTDTQYFGPGTRLTVL.

The rearrangement uses TRBV5-8 and TRBJ1-1, with a possible D match to TRBD1 (6 bases). Trimming shortened V by 4 bases and J by 6 bases, and 19 bases separated the two germline ends. Looked up from germline, CDR1 is SGHTS and CDR2 is YDEGEE. The CDR3 consists of 15 residues. The CDR3 DNA reads as TGTGCCAGCAGCGACGCTCGGGGGGCGGGCGCTGAAGCTTTCTTT. Protein product: CASSDARGAGAEAFF.

The rearrangement uses TRBV18 and TRBJ2-7; 9 bases agree with TRBD1. Germline CDR1 reads KGHSH; CDR2 reads LQKENI. This CDR3 region has 15 residues. After removal of 2 bases from V and 5 bases from J, the junction contained 7 bases not matched to a gene. This chain's CDR3 is CASSPVQGAGDEQYF. DNA for the CDR3: TGTGCCAGCTCACCAGTACAGGGGGCTGGGGACGAGCAGTACTTC.

The chain carries TRBV28 and TRBJ1-4; D is possibly TRBD1 (5 bases). The CDR3 totals 14 residues. V lost 6 bases, J lost 5 bases, and 13 bases lay in between. From germline, CDR1 is MDHEN and CDR2 SYDVKM. The CDR3 region is CASRTRGLNEKLFF. CDR3 DNA sequence: TGTGCCAGCAGGACCCGGGGCCTCAATGAAAAACTGTTTTTT.